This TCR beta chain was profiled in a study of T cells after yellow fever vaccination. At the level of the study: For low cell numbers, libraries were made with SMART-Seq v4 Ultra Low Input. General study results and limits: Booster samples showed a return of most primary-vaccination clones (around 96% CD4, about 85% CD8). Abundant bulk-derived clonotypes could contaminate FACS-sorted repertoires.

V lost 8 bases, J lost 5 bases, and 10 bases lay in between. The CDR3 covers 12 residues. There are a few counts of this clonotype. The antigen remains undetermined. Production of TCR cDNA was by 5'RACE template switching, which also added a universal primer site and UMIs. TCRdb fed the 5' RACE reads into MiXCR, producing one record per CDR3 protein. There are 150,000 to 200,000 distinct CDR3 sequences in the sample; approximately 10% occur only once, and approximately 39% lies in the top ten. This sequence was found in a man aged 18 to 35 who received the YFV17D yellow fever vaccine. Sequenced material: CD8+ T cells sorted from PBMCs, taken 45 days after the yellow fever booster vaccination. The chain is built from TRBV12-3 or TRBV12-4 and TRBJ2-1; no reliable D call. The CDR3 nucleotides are TGTGCCAGCGGGAAACCTCACAATGAGCAGTTCTTC. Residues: CASGKPHNEQFF.